This T cell receptor beta chain appears in the sequencing data of a study of graft-versus-host responses after intestinal transplantation. This clone is a singleton in its sample. Its antigen remains unknown. Assay used: immunoSEQ multiplex PCR; TCRdb lists only in-frame clones, some missing. The table has fewer than 90,000 clones, approximately 94% seen once. The origin of this receptor is a human donor who was the organ donor for an intestinal transplant. The specimen comprised unstimulated CD4+ T cells sorted from spleen or lymph node cells, sampled before transplant.

DNA for the CDR3: TGTGCCAGCAGAGTAGCGGGGCCTAACAATGAGCAGTTCTTC. Amino acids: CASRVAGPNNEQFF. J is TRBJ2-1 and V is TRBV6-6; 8 bases match TRBD2. CDR1 is MNHNY, CDR2 SVGAGI, per germline (reference sequence). The length of the CDR3 is 14 residues. Germline trimming cut 6 bases from V and 5 bases from J; bases unmatched to any gene: 6.